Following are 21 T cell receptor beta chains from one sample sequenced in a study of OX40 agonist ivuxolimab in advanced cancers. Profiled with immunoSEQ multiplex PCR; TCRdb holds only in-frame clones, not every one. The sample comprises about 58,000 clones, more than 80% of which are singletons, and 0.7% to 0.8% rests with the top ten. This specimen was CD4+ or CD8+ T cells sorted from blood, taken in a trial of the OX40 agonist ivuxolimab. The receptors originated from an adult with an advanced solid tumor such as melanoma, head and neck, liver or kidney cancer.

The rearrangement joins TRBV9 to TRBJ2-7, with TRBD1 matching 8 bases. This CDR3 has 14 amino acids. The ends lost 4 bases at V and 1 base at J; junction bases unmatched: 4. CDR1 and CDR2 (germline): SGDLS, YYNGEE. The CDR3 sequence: CASSPRDRSYEQYF. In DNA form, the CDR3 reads TGTGCCAGCAGCCCTAGGGACAGGTCCTACGAGCAGTACTTC.

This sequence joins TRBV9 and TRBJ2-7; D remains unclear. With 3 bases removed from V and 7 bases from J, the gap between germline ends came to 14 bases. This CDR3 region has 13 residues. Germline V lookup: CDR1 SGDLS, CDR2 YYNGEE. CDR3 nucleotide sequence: TGTGCCAGCAGCGCGACTGGTGTGGGAGAGCAGTACTTC. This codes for CASSATGVGEQYF. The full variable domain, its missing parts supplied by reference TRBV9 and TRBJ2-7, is DSGVTQTPKHLITATGQRVTLRCSPRSGDLSVYWYQQSLDQGLQFLIQYYNGEERAKGNILERFSAQQFPDLHSELNLSSLELGDSALYFCASSATGVGEQYFGPGTRLTVT.

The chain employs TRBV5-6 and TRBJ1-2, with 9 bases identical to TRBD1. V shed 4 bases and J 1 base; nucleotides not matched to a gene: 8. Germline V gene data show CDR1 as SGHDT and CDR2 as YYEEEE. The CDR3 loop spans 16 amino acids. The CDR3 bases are TGTGCCAGCAGCCCAGACAGGGGGACGGGTAACTATGGCTACACCTTC. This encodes CASSPDRGTGNYGYTF.

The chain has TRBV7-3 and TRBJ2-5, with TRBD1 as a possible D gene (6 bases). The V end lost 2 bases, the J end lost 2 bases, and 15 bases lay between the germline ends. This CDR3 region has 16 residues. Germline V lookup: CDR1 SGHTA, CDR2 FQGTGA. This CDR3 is CASSLGLSGAQETQYF. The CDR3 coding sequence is TGTGCCAGCAGCTTAGGTTTGTCAGGGGCTCAAGAGACCCAGTACTTC.

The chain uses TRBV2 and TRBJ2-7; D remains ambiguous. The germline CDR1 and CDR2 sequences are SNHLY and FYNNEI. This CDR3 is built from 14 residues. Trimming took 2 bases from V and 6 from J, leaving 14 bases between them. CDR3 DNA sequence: TGTGCCAGCAGTGAATCCCAAAAACGGGTCGAGCAGTACTTC. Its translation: CASSESQKRVEQYF.

DNA for the CDR3: TGCAGCGGTACTACAGGGAGCAATCAGCCCCAGCATTTT. It yields the protein CSGTTGSNQPQHF. The chain links TRBV29-1 to TRBJ1-5; D is perhaps TRBD1 (6 bases). The CDR3 is 13 amino acids. CDR1 is SQVTM, CDR2 ANQGSEA, per germline. The V end lost 7 bases, the J end lost 1 base, and 11 bases lay between the germline ends.

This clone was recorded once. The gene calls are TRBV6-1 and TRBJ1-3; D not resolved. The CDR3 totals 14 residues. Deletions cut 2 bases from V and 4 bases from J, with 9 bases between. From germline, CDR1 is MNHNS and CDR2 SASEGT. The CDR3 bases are TGTGCCAGCAGTGAAAACTTTAAGGGAAACACCATATATTTT. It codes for CASSENFKGNTIYF.

The CDR3 sequence is CASKSRVTYEQYF. CDR3 nucleotides: TGTGCCAGTAAGTCTCGGGTAACCTACGAGCAGTACTTC. The chain couples TRBV19 to TRBJ2-7; D is undetermined. Deletions cut 7 bases from V and 2 bases from J, with 12 bases between. The CDR3 spans 13 residues. Germline CDR1 reads LNHDA; CDR2 reads SQIVND (reference sequence).

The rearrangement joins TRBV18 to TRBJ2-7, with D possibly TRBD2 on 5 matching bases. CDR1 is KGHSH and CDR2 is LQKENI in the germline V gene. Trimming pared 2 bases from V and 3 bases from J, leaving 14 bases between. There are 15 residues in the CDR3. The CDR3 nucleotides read TGTGCCAGCTCACCAGTATTGCGGGCCCACTACGAGCAGTACTTC. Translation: CASSPVLRAHYEQYF.

In nucleotides, the CDR3 is TGTGCCAGCAGCTTGGGCTCGGGGCTGTACCAAGAGACCCAGTACTTC. Translating it yields CASSLGSGLYQETQYF. The chain employs TRBV5-5 and TRBJ2-5, with D possibly called TRBD1 or TRBD2 (5 bases each). This CDR3 has 16 amino acids. Trimming left V 0 bases short and J 0 bases short, with 12 bases between. Germline loops: CDR1 SGHKS, CDR2 YYEKEE (reference sequence).

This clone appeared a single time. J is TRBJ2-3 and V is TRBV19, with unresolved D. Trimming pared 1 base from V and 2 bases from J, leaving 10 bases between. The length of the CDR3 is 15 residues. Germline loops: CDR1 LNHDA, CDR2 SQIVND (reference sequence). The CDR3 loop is CASSIGNYPTDTQYF. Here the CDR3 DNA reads TGTGCCAGTAGTATAGGTAACTACCCCACAGATACGCAGTATTTT.

CDR3 sequence: CASSLAPGGELFF. The CDR3 bases are TGTGCCAGCAGCTTAGCCCCAGGCGGGGAGCTGTTTTTT. The rearrangement links TRBV7-2 to TRBJ2-2, with D uncertain. The CDR3 covers 13 residues. CDR1 and CDR2 (germline): SGHTA, FQGNSA. Trimming took 0 bases from V and 7 from J, leaving 6 bases between them.

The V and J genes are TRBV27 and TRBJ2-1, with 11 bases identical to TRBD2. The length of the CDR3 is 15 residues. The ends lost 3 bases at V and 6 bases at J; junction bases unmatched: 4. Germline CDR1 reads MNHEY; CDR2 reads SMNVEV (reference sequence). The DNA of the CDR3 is TGTGCCAGCAGTTTCGTAGCGGGGGGGGTCAATGAGCAGTTCTTC. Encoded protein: CASSFVAGGVNEQFF.

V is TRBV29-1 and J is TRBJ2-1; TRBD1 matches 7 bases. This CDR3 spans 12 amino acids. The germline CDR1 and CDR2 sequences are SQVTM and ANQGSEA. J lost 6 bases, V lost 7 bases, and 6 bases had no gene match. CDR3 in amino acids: CSARPGGNEQFF. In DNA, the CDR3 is TGCAGCGCCCGTCCAGGGGGCAATGAGCAGTTCTTC.

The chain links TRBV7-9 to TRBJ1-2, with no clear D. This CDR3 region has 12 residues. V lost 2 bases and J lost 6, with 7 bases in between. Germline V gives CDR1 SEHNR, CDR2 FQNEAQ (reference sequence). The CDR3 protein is CASSLQFNGYTF. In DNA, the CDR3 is TGTGCCAGCAGCTTACAATTCAATGGCTACACCTTC.

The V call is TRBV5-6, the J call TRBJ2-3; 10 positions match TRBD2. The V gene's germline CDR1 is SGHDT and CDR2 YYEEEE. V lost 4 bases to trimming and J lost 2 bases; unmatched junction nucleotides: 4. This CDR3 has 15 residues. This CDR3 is CASSPGTSDTDTQYF. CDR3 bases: TGTGCCAGCAGCCCCGGGACTAGCGACACAGATACGCAGTATTTT.

The chain's CDR3 is CASSPLVGGRAFF. The CDR3 coding sequence is TGCGCCAGCAGTCCGTTAGTGGGGGGGAGAGCTTTCTTT. The chain uses TRBV5-1 and TRBJ1-1, with D possibly matching TRBD1 (5 bases). Trimming took off 5 bases at V and 10 bases at J, with 18 bases between the two ends. CDR3 length: 13 residues. In germline, CDR1 is SGHRS, CDR2 YFSETQ.

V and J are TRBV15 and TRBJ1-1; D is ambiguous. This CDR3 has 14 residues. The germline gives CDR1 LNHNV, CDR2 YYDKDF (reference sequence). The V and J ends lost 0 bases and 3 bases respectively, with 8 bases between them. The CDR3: CATSRDRADTEAFF. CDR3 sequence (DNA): TGTGCCACCAGCAGAGATAGGGCGGACACTGAAGCTTTCTTT.

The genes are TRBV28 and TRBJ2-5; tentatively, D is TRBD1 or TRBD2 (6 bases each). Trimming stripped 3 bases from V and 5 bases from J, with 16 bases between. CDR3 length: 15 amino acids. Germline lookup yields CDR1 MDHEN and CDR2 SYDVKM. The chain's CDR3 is CASSFGGRMWETQYF. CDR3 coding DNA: TGTGCCAGCAGTTTTGGGGGGCGGATGTGGGAGACCCAGTACTTC.

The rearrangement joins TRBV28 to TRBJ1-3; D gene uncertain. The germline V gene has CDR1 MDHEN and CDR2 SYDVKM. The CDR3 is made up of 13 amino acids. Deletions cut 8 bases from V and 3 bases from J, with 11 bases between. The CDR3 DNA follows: TGTGCCAGCGGGCGCGACGGTGGAAACACCATATATTTT. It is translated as CASGRDGGNTIYF.

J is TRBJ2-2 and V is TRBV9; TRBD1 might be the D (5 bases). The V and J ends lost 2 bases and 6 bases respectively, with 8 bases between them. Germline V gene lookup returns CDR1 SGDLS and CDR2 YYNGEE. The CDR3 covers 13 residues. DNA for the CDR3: TGTGCCAGCAGCGTGCTGGGGCCCGGGGAGCTGTTTTTT. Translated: CASSVLGPGELFF.